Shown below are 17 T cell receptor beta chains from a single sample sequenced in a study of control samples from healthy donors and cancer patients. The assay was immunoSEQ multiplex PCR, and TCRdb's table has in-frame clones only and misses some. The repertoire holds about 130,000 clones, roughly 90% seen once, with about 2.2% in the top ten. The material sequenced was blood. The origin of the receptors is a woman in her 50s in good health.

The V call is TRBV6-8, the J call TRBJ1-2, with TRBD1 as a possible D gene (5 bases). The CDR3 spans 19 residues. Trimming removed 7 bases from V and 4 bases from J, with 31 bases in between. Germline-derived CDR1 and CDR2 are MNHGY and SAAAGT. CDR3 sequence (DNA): TGTGCCAGCAACGGGGGAATCAAGACCCACGATCTCACCACCTATGGCTACACCTTC. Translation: CASNGGIKTHDLTTYGYTF.

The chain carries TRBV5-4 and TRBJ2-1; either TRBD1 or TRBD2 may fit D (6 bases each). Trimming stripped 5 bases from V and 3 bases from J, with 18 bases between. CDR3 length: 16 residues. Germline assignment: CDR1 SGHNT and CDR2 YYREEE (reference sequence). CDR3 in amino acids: CASSQGGTSDYNEQFF. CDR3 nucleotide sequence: TGTGCCAGCAGTCAGGGCGGGACATCAGACTACAATGAGCAGTTCTTC.

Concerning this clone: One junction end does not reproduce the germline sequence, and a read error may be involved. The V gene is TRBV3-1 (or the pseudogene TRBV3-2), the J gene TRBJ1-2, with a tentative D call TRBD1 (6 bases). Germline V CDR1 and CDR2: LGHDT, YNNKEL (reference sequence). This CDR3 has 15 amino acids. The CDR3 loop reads CAGSLQGGGNYGYTF. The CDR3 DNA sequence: TGTGCCGGCAGCCTACAGGGTGGAGGCAACTATGGCTACACCTTC.

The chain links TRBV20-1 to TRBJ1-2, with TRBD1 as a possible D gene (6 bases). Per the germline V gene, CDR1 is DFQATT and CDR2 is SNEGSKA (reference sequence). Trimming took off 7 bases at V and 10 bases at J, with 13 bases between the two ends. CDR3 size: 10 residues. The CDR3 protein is CSVIDRFYTF. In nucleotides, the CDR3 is TGCAGTGTTATCGACAGGTTCTACACCTTC.

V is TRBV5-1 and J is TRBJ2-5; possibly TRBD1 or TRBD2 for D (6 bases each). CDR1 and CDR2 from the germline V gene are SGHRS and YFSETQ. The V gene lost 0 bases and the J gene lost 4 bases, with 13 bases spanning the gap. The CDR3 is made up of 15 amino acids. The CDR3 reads CASSLEGGVRETQYF. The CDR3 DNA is TGCGCCAGCAGCTTGGAGGGGGGCGTTCGAGAGACCCAGTACTTC.

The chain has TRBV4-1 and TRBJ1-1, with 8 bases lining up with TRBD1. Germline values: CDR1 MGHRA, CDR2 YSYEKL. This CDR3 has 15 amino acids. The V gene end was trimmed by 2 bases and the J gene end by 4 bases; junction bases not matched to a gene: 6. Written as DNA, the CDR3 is TGCGCCAGCAGCCAACCCCAGGGGGCGCGCACTGAAGCTTTCTTT. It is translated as CASSQPQGARTEAFF.

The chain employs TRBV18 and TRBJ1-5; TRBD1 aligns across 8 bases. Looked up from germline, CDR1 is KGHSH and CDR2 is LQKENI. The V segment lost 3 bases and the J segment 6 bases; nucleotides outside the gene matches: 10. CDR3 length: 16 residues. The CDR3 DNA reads TGTGCCAGCTCACCCACCGGAACGACAGGGGCTCAGCCCCAGCATTTT. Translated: CASSPTGTTGAQPQHF. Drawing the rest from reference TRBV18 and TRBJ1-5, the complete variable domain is NAGVMQNPRHLVRRRGQEARLRCSPMKGHSHVYWYRQLPEEGLKFMVYLQKENIIDESGMPKERFSAEFPKEGPSILRIQQVVRGDSAAYFCASSPTGTTGAQPQHFGDGTRLSIL.

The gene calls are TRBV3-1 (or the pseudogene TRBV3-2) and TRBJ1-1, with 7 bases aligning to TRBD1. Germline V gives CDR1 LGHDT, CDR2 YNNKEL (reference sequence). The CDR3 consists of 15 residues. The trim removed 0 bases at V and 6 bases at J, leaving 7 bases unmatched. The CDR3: CASSQDGGGPAEAFF. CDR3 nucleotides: TGTGCCAGCAGCCAAGACGGAGGGGGCCCCGCTGAAGCTTTCTTT.

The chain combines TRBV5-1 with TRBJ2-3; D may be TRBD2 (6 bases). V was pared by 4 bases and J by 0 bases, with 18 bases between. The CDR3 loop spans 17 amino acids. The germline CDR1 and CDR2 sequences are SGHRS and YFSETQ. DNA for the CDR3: TGCGCCAGCAGCCCCAACTGGAGGGCCTCTAGCACAGATACGCAGTATTTT. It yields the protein CASSPNWRASSTDTQYF.

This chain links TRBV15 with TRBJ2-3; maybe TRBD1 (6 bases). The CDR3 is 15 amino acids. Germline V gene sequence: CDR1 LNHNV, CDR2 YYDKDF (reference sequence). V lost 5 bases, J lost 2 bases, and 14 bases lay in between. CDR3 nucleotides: TGTGCCACCAGCCAGGGGTGGCGGGCCACAGATACGCAGTATTTT. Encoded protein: CATSQGWRATDTQYF. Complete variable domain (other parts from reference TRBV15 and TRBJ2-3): DAMVIQNPRYQVTQFGKPVTLSCSQTLNHNVMYWYQQKSSQAPKLLFHYYDKDFNNEADTPDNFQSRRPNTSFCFLDIRSPGLGDTAMYLCATSQGWRATDTQYFGPGTRLTVL.

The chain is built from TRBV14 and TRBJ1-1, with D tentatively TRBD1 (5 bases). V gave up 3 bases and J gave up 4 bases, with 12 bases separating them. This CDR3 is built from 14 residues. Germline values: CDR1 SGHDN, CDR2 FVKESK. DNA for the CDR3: TGTGCCAGCAGCCAGAGGGAGGGACCCACTGAAGCTTTCTTT. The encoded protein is CASSQREGPTEAFF.

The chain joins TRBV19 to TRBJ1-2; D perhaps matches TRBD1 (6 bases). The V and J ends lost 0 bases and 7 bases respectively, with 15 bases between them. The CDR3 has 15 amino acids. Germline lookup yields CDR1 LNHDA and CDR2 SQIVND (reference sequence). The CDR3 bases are TGTGCCAGTAGTATAGAGTCGCCGGGGGCGGCTGGCTACACCTTC. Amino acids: CASSIESPGAAGYTF.

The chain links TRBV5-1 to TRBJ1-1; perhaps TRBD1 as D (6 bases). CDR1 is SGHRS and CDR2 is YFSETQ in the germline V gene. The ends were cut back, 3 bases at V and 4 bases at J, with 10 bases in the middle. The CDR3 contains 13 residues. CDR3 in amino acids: CASSSRGTTEAFF. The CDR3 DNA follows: TGCGCCAGCAGCTCCAGGGGCACCACTGAAGCTTTCTTT.

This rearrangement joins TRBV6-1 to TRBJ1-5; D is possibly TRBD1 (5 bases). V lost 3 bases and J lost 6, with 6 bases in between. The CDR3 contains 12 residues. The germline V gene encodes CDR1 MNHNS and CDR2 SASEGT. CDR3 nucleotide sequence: TGTGCCAGCAGTGACAGGGTTCAGCCCCAGCATTTT. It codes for CASSDRVQPQHF.

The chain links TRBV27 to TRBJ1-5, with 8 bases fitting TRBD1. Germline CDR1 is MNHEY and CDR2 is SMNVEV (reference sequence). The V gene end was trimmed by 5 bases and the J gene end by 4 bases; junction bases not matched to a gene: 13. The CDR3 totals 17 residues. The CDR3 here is CASSPRTGFTVNQPQHF. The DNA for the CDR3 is TGTGCCAGCAGTCCACGGACAGGGTTTACGGTAAATCAGCCCCAGCATTTT.

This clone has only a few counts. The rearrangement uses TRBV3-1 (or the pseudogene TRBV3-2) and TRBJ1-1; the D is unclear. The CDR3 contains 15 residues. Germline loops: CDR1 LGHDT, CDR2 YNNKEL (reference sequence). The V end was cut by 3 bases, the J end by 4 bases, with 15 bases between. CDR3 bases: TGTGCCAGCAGCCACAATAACGGGGTCGGCACTGAAGCTTTCTTT. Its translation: CASSHNNGVGTEAFF.

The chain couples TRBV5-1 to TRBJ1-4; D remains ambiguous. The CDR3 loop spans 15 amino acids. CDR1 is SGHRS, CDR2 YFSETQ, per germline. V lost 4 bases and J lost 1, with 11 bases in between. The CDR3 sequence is CASSPALVTNEKLFF. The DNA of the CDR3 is TGCGCCAGCAGCCCCGCACTGGTAACTAATGAAAAACTGTTTTTT. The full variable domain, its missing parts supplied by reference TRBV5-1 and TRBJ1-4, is KAGVTQTPRYLIKTRGQQVTLSCSPISGHRSVSWYQQTPGQGLQFLFEYFSETQRNKGNFPGRFSGRQFSNSRSEMNVSTLELGDSALYLCASSPALVTNEKLFFGSGTQLSVL.